This entry features one TCR beta chain sequence. The cohort comprised adults aged roughly 18 to 100 years residing in about 25 US areas. These data come from a study of blood T cell repertoires in COVID-19. As originally analysed: It was from reference gene primer amplification that nucleated cell counts were estimated. Clones were sequenced by immunoSEQ multiplex PCR, and TCRdb holds only the in-frame ones, with some missing. V and J calls and clone size are given by that table; D and trimming were obtained from the DNA. The top ten clones hold about 2% of a sample with under 500,000 clones, roughly nine tenths of them seen once. Germline CDR1 reads GTSNPN; CDR2 reads SVGIG (reference sequence). CDR3 length: 12 residues. Trimming cost V 2 bases and J 7 bases, with 12 bases left between them.

This chain connects TRBV30 to TRBJ2-7; unclear D gene. This sequence originates from a woman aged 18-29 years with acute COVID-19. Sequencing was carried out using PBMCs or T cells enriched from blood (not recorded which). The CDR3 DNA is TGTGCCTGGAGTCGCTCCGGGTGGGAGCAGTACTTC. Translated, it gives CAWSRSGWEQYF.